The present entry profiles one T cell receptor beta chain with its context. What it recognizes is unknown. This specimen belongs to a study of T-cell memory formation after mild COVID-19. Study-level results: Clones that contracted clustered mainly in CM and EM if CD4+ and in EMRA if CD8+.

TCRdb independently ran MiXCR on the 5' RACE reads; one entry per CDR3 protein. Of 100,000 to 150,000 distinct CDR3 sequences in the sample, about 6% were seen once. Germline V gene sequence: CDR1 SGHRS, CDR2 YFSETQ. The CDR3 consists of 13 residues. V was trimmed by 6 bases and J by 5 bases, leaving 14 bases between them. V gene TRBV5-1 combines with J gene TRBJ1-1; TRBD1 might be the D (5 bases). This TCR was sampled from an adult woman who had mild COVID-19 (a few samples of this study predate the infection). Cell type and time point are not known. The material sequenced was PBMCs or a T cell subset sorted from them (not recorded which). CDR3 sequence (DNA): TGCGCCAGCACAGAATTGGAGGGGACTGAAGCTTTCTTT. Its translation: CASTELEGTEAFF.